This TCR beta chain was sequenced during a study of control samples from healthy donors and cancer patients (TCRdb year 2020). The junction shows trimming of 8 bases on V and 3 bases on J, plus 10 bases between the germline ends. CDR1 and CDR2 were assigned from the germline V gene as KGHDR and SFDVKD. Its CDR3 holds 13 amino acids, cysteine through phenylalanine. The read is trimmed to its CDR3 DNA, 39 bases read in frame from base 1. As regards this clone: Its antigen has not been determined. Per-nucleotide qualities are absent, and no much larger clonotype sits a single base away.

To prepare the library, the immunoSEQ multiplex PCR assay was applied. As stored in TCRdb, this immuneACCESS dataset retains in-frame rearrangements with V and J assigned. A fraction of the clones does not appear; measured against another copy, unresolved V genes explain less than half of the discrepancy, and the remainder lacks a known reason. A total of around 120,000 clones appear in this sample, roughly 91% of them only once. Over 1.5% of the sample is held by the ten biggest clonotypes. This TCR derives from a man in his fifties with head and neck cancer. The sequence links TRBV24-1 to TRBJ1-5; the best D guess is TRBD1, with 5 bases matching. The sequenced sample consisted of PBMCs. The DNA sequence follows: TGTGCCACCACCCAGGGTGACAATCAGCCCCAGCATTTT. Translated, this gives CATTQGDNQPQHF.